The entry below describes one T cell receptor beta chain. No antigen is known for it. The sample originates from a study of long-term antiretroviral therapy in people with HIV. Study findings and constraints: All time points showed a repertoire dominated by clones expanded before ART.

The V and J ends lost 0 bases and 5 bases respectively, with 2 bases between them. CDR3 size: 12 residues. Germline loops: CDR1 SGHNT, CDR2 YENEEA. They ran version v3.0 of the immunoSEQ assay at survey level. The assay was immunoSEQ multiplex PCR, and TCRdb's table has in-frame clones only and misses some. The sample has around 6,700 clones, 73% seen once. The chain recombines TRBV11-3 with TRBJ2-1, with unresolved D. This TCR derives from a man in his forties or fifties with HIV. The sample here was unsorted PBMCs, taken 0.2 years after starting antiretroviral therapy. The CDR3 sequence: CASSLENNEQFF. The CDR3 nucleotides are TGTGCCAGCAGCTTAGAAAACAATGAGCAGTTCTTC.